This T cell receptor (beta chain) is drawn from a study of graft-versus-host responses after intestinal transplantation. Overall study: Recipients obtained multivisceral, liver-intestinal, or isolated intestinal transplants. Tacrolimus and steroids were given for 2 to 3 years to all recipients after anti-thymocyte globulin induction. General study findings and limits: Recipient marrow contained GvH clones, some of which appeared first in ileum or blood. Subjects displaying graft-donor T cell macrochimerism possessed elevated graft-versus-host to host-versus-graft clonal ratios inside allografts.

Germline V gene lookup returns CDR1 SEHNR and CDR2 FQNEAQ (reference sequence). CDR3 length: 12 residues. Trimming cost V 1 base and J 6 bases, with 7 bases left between them. As concerns this clone: Its antigen is undetermined.

The protocol was immunoSEQ multiplex PCR, while the TCRdb copy is restricted to in-frame clones and leaves out a portion. The sample contains fewer than 120,000 clones, over 85% of which appear only once. The source is a human donor who received an intestinal transplant. This chain joins TRBV7-9 and TRBJ2-7; D remains unclear. The sample here was unstimulated CD8+ T cells sorted from spleen or lymph node cells, taken before intestinal transplant. DNA for the CDR3: TGTGCCAGCAGCTTAGGCCCGGCCGAGCAGTACTTC. As protein: CASSLGPAEQYF. The whole variable domain, remainder taken from reference TRBV7-9 and TRBJ2-7, is DTGVSQNPRHKITKRGQNVTFRCDPISEHNRLYWYRQTLGQGPEFLTYFQNEAQLEKSRLLSDRFSAERPKGSFSTLEIQRTEQGDSAMYLCASSLGPAEQYFGPGTRLTVT.